These T cell receptor beta chains were read from a single sample in a study of blood T cells in healthy people across ages. TCRdb re-called the 5' RACE reads with MiXCR, one entry per CDR3 protein. This table holds roughly 1.4 million distinct CDR3 sequences, 59% found once. Input material: blood. The receptors originated from a man aged 18 to 29 in good health. The CDR3 runs from the conserved cysteine through the conserved F or W. D genes are given only for firm matches.

j_call: TRBJ2-7; v_call: TRBV12-3/TRBV12-4; d_call: -; cdr3_aa: CASSSRTVRGSQYF
j_call: TRBJ2-1; v_call: TRBV7-9; d_call: -; cdr3_aa: CASSLRISSYNEQFF
j_call: -; v_call: TRBV6-2/TRBV6-3; d_call: -; cdr3_aa: CASSYFKVLGETQYF
j_call: TRBJ2-3; v_call: TRBV15; d_call: TRBD1; cdr3_aa: CATSRGTGGDTQYF
j_call: TRBJ2-3; v_call: TRBV21-1; d_call: -; cdr3_aa: CATPPSRESGSTDTQYF
j_call: TRBJ2-1; v_call: TRBV20-1; d_call: -; cdr3_aa: CSARFAAGPFDEQFF
j_call: TRBJ2-5; v_call: TRBV28; d_call: -; cdr3_aa: CASSFVGIQETQYF
j_call: TRBJ2-5; v_call: TRBV20-1; d_call: TRBD2; cdr3_aa: CSAGETSGSGEQYF
j_call: TRBJ2-1; v_call: TRBV10-3; d_call: -; cdr3_aa: CAISESRTGAFDEQFF
j_call: TRBJ1-5; v_call: TRBV20-1; d_call: -; cdr3_aa: CSARDAGSGAQHF
j_call: TRBJ1-2; v_call: TRBV7-9; d_call: TRBD1; cdr3_aa: CASSLARGTASHYGYTF
j_call: -; v_call: TRBV5-1; d_call: -; cdr3_aa: CTSRLGEIYEQYF
j_call: TRBJ2-1; v_call: TRBV9; d_call: -; cdr3_aa: CASSVQIIGQDEQFF
j_call: TRBJ2-1; v_call: TRBV7-7; d_call: TRBD2; cdr3_aa: CASSLTFLAGGVGEQFF
j_call: TRBJ2-7; v_call: TRBV2; d_call: TRBD1; cdr3_aa: CASTSRRGTYEQYF
j_call: TRBJ2-4; v_call: TRBV6-5; d_call: -; cdr3_aa: CASSWGHPQIAKNIQYF
j_call: TRBJ2-1; v_call: TRBV28; d_call: TRBD2; cdr3_aa: CASYERTSGTNEQFF
j_call: -; v_call: TRBV2; d_call: -; cdr3_aa: CASRGQSSVETQYF
j_call: TRBJ2-1; v_call: TRBV4-1; d_call: -; cdr3_aa: CASSQASWDEQFF
j_call: -; v_call: TRBV20-1; d_call: -; cdr3_aa: CSATVWGGANEQYF
j_call: TRBJ2-7; v_call: TRBV21-1; d_call: -; cdr3_aa: CASSSRDSAPHEQYF
j_call: TRBJ2-7; v_call: TRBV5-1; d_call: -; cdr3_aa: CASNLGGSSYEQYF
j_call: TRBJ2-7; v_call: TRBV10-1; d_call: TRBD1; cdr3_aa: CASGETGNFYEQYF
j_call: -; v_call: TRBV20-1; d_call: TRBD2; cdr3_aa: CSAEASSGVYEQYF
j_call: TRBJ2-3; v_call: TRBV10-3; d_call: -; cdr3_aa: CAISSSDTDTQYF
j_call: TRBJ2-3; v_call: TRBV11-2; d_call: -; cdr3_aa: CASSILDWFTDTQYF
j_call: TRBJ2-7; v_call: TRBV2; d_call: -; cdr3_aa: CASSVDKGGYEQYF
j_call: TRBJ2-1; v_call: TRBV7-2; d_call: -; cdr3_aa: CASTPSPTKLEQFF
j_call: TRBJ2-5; v_call: TRBV20-1; d_call: TRBD1; cdr3_aa: CSAEDRGWGETQYF
j_call: TRBJ2-1; v_call: TRBV6-5; d_call: TRBD2; cdr3_aa: CASSYRTSSSNEQFF
j_call: TRBJ2-5; v_call: TRBV29-1; d_call: TRBD1; cdr3_aa: CSASQGTGITLRETQYF
j_call: TRBJ2-1; v_call: TRBV21-1; d_call: -; cdr3_aa: CASSKVPGVSYNEQFF
j_call: TRBJ2-5; v_call: TRBV5-1; d_call: -; cdr3_aa: CASSLGQVPSETQYF
j_call: TRBJ2-3; v_call: TRBV29-1; d_call: -; cdr3_aa: CSPRGPGSDTQYF
j_call: TRBJ2-7; v_call: TRBV20-1; d_call: TRBD1; cdr3_aa: CSAYGTETYEQYF
j_call: -; v_call: TRBV6-1; d_call: -; cdr3_aa: CASNLVVYEQYF
j_call: TRBJ2-5; v_call: TRBV4-1; d_call: -; cdr3_aa: CASSLRTGRVETQYF
j_call: TRBJ2-7; v_call: TRBV7-8; d_call: -; cdr3_aa: CASSFRIEQYF
j_call: TRBJ1-5; v_call: TRBV20-1; d_call: TRBD1; cdr3_aa: CSARTGTGGVNQPQHF
j_call: TRBJ1-4; v_call: TRBV4-1; d_call: -; cdr3_aa: CASSQDPGRVGEKLFF
j_call: TRBJ2-7; v_call: TRBV27; d_call: -; cdr3_aa: CASSRDIYYEQYF
j_call: TRBJ1-2; v_call: TRBV20-1; d_call: -; cdr3_aa: CSAIGGNKASNYGYTF